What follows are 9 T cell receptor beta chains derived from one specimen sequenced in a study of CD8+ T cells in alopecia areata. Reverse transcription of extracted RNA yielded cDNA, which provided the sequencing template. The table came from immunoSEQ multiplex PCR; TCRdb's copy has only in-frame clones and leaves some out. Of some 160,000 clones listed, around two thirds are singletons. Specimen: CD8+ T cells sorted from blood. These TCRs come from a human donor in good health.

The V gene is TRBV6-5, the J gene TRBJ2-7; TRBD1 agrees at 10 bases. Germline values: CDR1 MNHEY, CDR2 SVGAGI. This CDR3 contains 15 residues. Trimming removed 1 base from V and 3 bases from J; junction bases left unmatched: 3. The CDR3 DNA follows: TGTGCCAGCAGTTACTTCGGGACAGGGGACTACGAGCAGTACTTC. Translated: CASSYFGTGDYEQYF.

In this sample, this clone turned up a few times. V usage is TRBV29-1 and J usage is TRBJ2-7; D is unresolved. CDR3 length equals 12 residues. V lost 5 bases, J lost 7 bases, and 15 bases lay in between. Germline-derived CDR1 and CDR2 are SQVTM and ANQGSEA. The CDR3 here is CSVRDAGLEQYF. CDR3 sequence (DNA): TGCAGCGTTCGAGACGCCGGCCTGGAGCAGTACTTC.

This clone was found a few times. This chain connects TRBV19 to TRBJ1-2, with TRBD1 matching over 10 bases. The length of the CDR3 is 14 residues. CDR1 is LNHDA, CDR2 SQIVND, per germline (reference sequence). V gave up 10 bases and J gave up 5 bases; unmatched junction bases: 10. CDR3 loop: CATIGDRGEYGYTF. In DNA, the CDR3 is TGTGCCACCATAGGGGACAGGGGAGAATATGGCTACACCTTC.

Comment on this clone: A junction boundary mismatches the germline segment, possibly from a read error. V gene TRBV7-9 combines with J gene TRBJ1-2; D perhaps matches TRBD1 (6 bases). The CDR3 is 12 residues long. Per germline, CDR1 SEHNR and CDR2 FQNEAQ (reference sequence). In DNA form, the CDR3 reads TGTGCCAGCAGGACACAACAGGGATATCTCGCCTTC. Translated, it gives CASRTQQGYLAF.

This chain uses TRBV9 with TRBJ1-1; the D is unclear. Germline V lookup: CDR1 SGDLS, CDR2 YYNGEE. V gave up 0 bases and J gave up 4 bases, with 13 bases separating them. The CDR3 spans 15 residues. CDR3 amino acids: CASSVVTEKGTEAFF. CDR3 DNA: TGTGCCAGCAGCGTAGTAACGGAAAAGGGCACTGAAGCTTTCTTT.

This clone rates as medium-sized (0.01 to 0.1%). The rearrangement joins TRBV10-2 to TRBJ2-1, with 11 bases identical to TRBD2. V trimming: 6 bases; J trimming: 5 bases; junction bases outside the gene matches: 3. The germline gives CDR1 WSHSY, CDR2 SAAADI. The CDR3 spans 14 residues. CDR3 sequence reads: CASRGSGRDNEQFF. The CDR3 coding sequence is TGCGCCAGCAGGGGTAGCGGGAGGGACAATGAGCAGTTCTTC.

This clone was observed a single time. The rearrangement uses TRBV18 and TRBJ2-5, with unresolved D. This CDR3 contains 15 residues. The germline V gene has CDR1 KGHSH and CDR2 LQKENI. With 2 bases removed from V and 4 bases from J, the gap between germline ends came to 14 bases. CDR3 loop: CASSPTPSPRETQYF. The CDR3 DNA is TGTGCCAGCTCACCAACGCCGAGCCCCCGAGAGACCCAGTACTTC.

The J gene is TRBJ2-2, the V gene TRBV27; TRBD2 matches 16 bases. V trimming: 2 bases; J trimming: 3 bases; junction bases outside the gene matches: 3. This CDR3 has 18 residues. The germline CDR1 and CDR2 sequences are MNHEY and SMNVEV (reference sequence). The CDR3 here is CASSLGTSGRADTGELFF. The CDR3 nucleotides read TGTGCCAGCAGTTTAGGGACTAGCGGGAGGGCCGACACCGGGGAGCTGTTTTTT.

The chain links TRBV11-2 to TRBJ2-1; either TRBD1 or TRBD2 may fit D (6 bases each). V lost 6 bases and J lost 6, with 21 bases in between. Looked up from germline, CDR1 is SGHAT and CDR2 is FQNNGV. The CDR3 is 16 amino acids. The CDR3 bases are TGTGCCAGCAGTTCCGAGGGGGGTTTAGAGGGCAATGAGCAGTTCTTC. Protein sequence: CASSSEGGLEGNEQFF.